A single sample gave rise to the 5 T cell receptor beta chains below, sequenced in a study of T cell responses to AZD1222 COVID-19 vaccine. The protocol was immunoSEQ multiplex PCR, while the TCRdb copy is restricted to in-frame clones and leaves out a portion. The profile covers about 110,000 clones, with around 93% appearing a single time and roughly 7% taken by the ten largest. The sample here was peripheral blood, taken on day 0 of AZD1222 vaccination. These receptor sequences come from an adult in good health.

The chain carries TRBV10-3 and TRBJ1-2; perhaps TRBD1 as D (5 bases). V was trimmed by 7 bases and J by 0 bases, leaving 18 bases between them. There are 16 residues in the CDR3. Germline V gene sequence: CDR1 ENHRY, CDR2 SYGVKD. Here the CDR3 DNA reads TGTGCCATCAAATCAAAACAGGAGACCGCTAACTATGGCTACACCTTC. It specifies CAIKSKQETANYGYTF.

The chain carries TRBV2 and TRBJ2-5; D gene uncertain. The germline V and J ends were trimmed by 4 bases and 5 bases, with 11 bases remaining between them. This CDR3 comprises 13 residues. Looked up from germline, CDR1 is SNHLY and CDR2 is FYNNEI. The CDR3: CASSAGLAETQYF. The CDR3 nucleotides read TGTGCCAGCAGTGCTGGGTTGGCGGAGACCCAGTACTTC.

The CDR3: CASSQDNGNYGYTF. The CDR3 DNA follows: TGTGCCAGCAGCCAAGATAACGGGAACTATGGCTACACCTTC. The chain recombines TRBV3-1 (or the pseudogene TRBV3-2) with TRBJ1-2, with D uncertain. This CDR3 is 14 amino acids long. Germline CDR1 LGHDT, CDR2 YNNKEL (reference sequence). Trimming removed 0 bases at V and 2 bases at J, with 7 bases between.

This clone was detected a few times. The chain carries TRBV5-1 and TRBJ1-2; a weak D match, TRBD1 (6 bases). The germline V gene encodes CDR1 SGHRS and CDR2 YFSETQ. V lost 1 base, J lost 6 bases, and 16 bases lay in between. The CDR3 totals 15 residues. CDR3 sequence: CASSLIGRGEDGYTF. The CDR3, as DNA: TGCGCCAGCAGCTTGATCGGAAGGGGGGAGGATGGCTACACCTTC.

This chain uses TRBV7-9 with TRBJ2-3; 10 nucleotides align to TRBD2. V trimming: 1 base; J trimming: 3 bases; junction bases outside the gene matches: 7. This CDR3 comprises 17 residues. CDR1 and CDR2 (germline): SEHNR, FQNEAQ (reference sequence). Written as DNA, the CDR3 is TGTGCCAGCAGCTTAGGGGGATCTAGCGGGAGTACAGATACGCAGTATTTT. It is translated as CASSLGGSSGSTDTQYF.